The 23 T cell receptor beta chains in this list originate from one sample, sequenced in a study of cytomegalovirus exposure and HLA in healthy donors. Use of 60 Vbeta and 13 Jbeta primers characterized the PCR. Clones were sequenced by immunoSEQ multiplex PCR, and TCRdb holds only the in-frame ones, with some missing. The sample consists of 150,000 to 200,000 clones, 80% of them appearing once. Sequenced: PBMCs. Source of these receptors: a man aged 35-49 years in good health and CMV-seropositive.

The V call is TRBV6-5, the J call TRBJ2-2, with TRBD2 matching over 7 bases. Germline V gene sequence: CDR1 MNHEY, CDR2 SVGAGI. CDR3 size: 14 residues. V lost 6 bases and J lost 5; bases outside the gene matches: 6. The DNA for the CDR3 is TGTGCCAGCAGGGGAGGGGACGGAACCGGGGAGCTGTTTTTT. Protein product: CASRGGDGTGELFF.

V gene TRBV19 combines with J gene TRBJ2-5, with 7 bases identical to TRBD2. The CDR3 length is 15 residues. The germline V gene encodes CDR1 LNHDA and CDR2 SQIVND (reference sequence). J lost 2 bases, V lost 7 bases, and 10 bases had no gene match. The CDR3 loop reads CASKSGAGLQETQYF. DNA of the CDR3: TGTGCCAGTAAGAGTGGAGCGGGGCTACAAGAGACCCAGTACTTC.

V is TRBV10-1 and J is TRBJ1-2; D ambiguous. The CDR3 loop spans 15 amino acids. CDR1 and CDR2 from the germline V gene are WNHNN and SYGVQD (reference sequence). The V end was cut by 0 bases, the J end by 4 bases, with 12 bases between. CDR3 protein: CASSESTGQPYGYTF. CDR3 sequence (DNA): TGCGCCAGCAGTGAGTCGACGGGTCAGCCCTATGGCTACACCTTC.

J is TRBJ2-7 and V is TRBV29-1; a possible D gene is TRBD2 (6 bases). From germline, CDR1 is SQVTM and CDR2 ANQGSEA. The ends were cut back, 0 bases at V and 0 bases at J, with 12 bases in the middle. This CDR3 region has 15 residues. CDR3 nucleotide sequence: TGCAGCGTTGAAGATCAGGAGGGGATCTCCTACGAGCAGTACTTC. Translated: CSVEDQEGISYEQYF.

In this sample, this clone turned up a few times. This sequence joins TRBV11-2 and TRBJ2-5, with a tentative D call TRBD1 (5 bases). CDR1 and CDR2 (germline): SGHAT, FQNNGV. This CDR3 comprises 15 residues. The V and J ends lost 2 bases and 5 bases respectively, with 15 bases between them. CDR3 region: CASSLLQGSYETQYF. DNA of the CDR3: TGTGCCAGCAGCTTACTGCAGGGATCCTATGAGACCCAGTACTTC. The full variable domain, with the rest looked up from reference TRBV11-2 and TRBJ2-5, is EAGVAQSPRYKIIEKRQSVAFWCNPISGHATLYWYQQILGQGPKLLIQFQNNGVVDDSQLPKDRFSAERLKGVDSTLKIQPAKLEDSAVYLCASSLLQGSYETQYFGPGTRLLVL.

This clone has only a few counts. The chain employs TRBV7-8 and TRBJ1-5; TRBD1 is a possible D gene (5 bases). The germline gives CDR1 SGHVS, CDR2 FQNEAQ. Trimming removed 6 bases at V and 0 bases at J, with 9 bases between. This CDR3 contains 14 residues. For the CDR3, the DNA is TGTGCCAGCAGGGAGGGGAATAGCAATCAGCCCCAGCATTTT. Protein: CASREGNSNQPQHF.

The sample holds a few counts of this clone. The chain links TRBV11-2 to TRBJ2-1; 10 bases align to TRBD2. The CDR3 loop spans 14 amino acids. V lost 2 bases to trimming and J lost 8 bases; unmatched junction nucleotides: 3. Germline values: CDR1 SGHAT, CDR2 FQNNGV. CDR3 DNA: TGTGCCAGCAGCTTACTAGCGGGGGTGGATGAGCAGTTCTTC. It codes for CASSLLAGVDEQFF.

This clone was found once. The chain recombines TRBV20-1 with TRBJ2-1; the D gene is possibly TRBD1 (6 bases). V gave up 0 bases and J gave up 12 bases, with 9 bases separating them. This CDR3 has 11 amino acids. The germline CDR1 and CDR2 sequences are DFQATT and SNEGSKA (reference sequence). The CDR3 DNA follows: TGCAGTGCTAGAGAGGGGACACTGCAGTTCTTC. The encoded protein is CSAREGTLQFF.

This clone showed up just once. The rearrangement uses TRBV28 and TRBJ2-1; D gene ambiguous. From germline, CDR1 is MDHEN and CDR2 SYDVKM. The ends were cut back, 4 bases at V and 8 bases at J, with 18 bases in the middle. This CDR3 contains 15 residues. The CDR3 protein is CASSSTLKQSYEQFF. The CDR3 DNA is TGTGCCAGCAGTTCGACCCTGAAACAGTCATATGAGCAGTTCTTC. The full variable domain, with the rest looked up from reference TRBV28 and TRBJ2-1, is DVKVTQSSRYLVKRTGEKVFLECVQDMDHENMFWYRQDPGLGLRLIYFSYDVKMKEKGDIPEGYSVSREKKERFSLILESASTNQTSMYLCASSSTLKQSYEQFFGPGTRLTVL.

The V gene is TRBV2, the J gene TRBJ1-2; D is uncertain. Trimming shortened V by 6 bases and J by 1 base, and 9 bases separated the two germline ends. The germline V gene encodes CDR1 SNHLY and CDR2 FYNNEI. CDR3 length: 13 residues. The CDR3: CASRNEINYGYTF. The DNA for the CDR3 is TGTGCCAGCAGGAACGAGATTAACTATGGCTACACCTTC.

This clone has more than one count but fewer than ten. This same CDR3 is encoded by further DNA sequences in the sample. The chain is built from TRBV19 and TRBJ2-2; 9 bases agree with TRBD2. Germline V gene lookup returns CDR1 LNHDA and CDR2 SQIVND (reference sequence). V dropped 3 bases and J dropped 5; count of bases not matched to a gene: 4. The CDR3 is 15 amino acids. DNA for the CDR3: TGTGCCAGTAGTATCGGCGGGGGGGGGACCGGGGAGCTGTTTTTT. It encodes CASSIGGGGTGELFF.

J is TRBJ2-3 and V is TRBV11-1; D may be TRBD2 (5 bases). Trimming pared 2 bases from V and 4 bases from J, leaving 10 bases between. The V gene's germline CDR1 is SGHAT and CDR2 FQDESV (reference sequence). This CDR3 has 14 amino acids. The CDR3 is CASSLKRVADTQYF. CDR3 bases: TGTGCCAGCAGCTTAAAGAGGGTTGCAGATACGCAGTATTTT.

This clone came up many times. The rearrangement joins TRBV7-3 to TRBJ2-7, with unresolved D. CDR1 is SGHTA and CDR2 is FQGTGA in the germline V gene. V was clipped by 5 bases and J by 4 bases, with 15 bases between them. The CDR3 spans 14 residues. The CDR3 DNA follows: TGTGCCAGCAGCCCAACGGGTTTTGGGTACGAGCAGTACTTC. Translated: CASSPTGFGYEQYF.

Concerning this clone itself: The junction and the germline gene differ at one end; a read error may be behind it. This chain uses TRBV7-7 with TRBJ2-5; TRBD1 might be the D (6 bases). CDR1 is SSHAT and CDR2 is FNYEAQ in the germline V gene (reference sequence). The CDR3 is 14 amino acids. This CDR3 is CASSSTGTSETQYF. The DNA of the CDR3 is TGTGCTAGCAGCTCCACCGGGACATCAGAGACCCAGTACTTC.

The V call is TRBV27, the J call TRBJ1-6, with D perhaps TRBD1 (6 bases). This CDR3 comprises 14 residues. Germline CDR1 reads MNHEY; CDR2 reads SMNVEV (reference sequence). Trimming removed 5 bases from V and 6 bases from J, with 11 bases in between. For the CDR3, the DNA is TGTGCCAGCAGTGGCGGGGGCGGTAATTCACCCCTCCACTTT. This sequence encodes CASSGGGGNSPLHF.

This chain uses TRBV9 with TRBJ2-3; weak D call: TRBD2 (6 bases). CDR3 length: 16 amino acids. Looked up from germline, CDR1 is SGDLS and CDR2 is YYNGEE. V shed 0 bases and J shed 3 bases, with 14 bases lying between them. The CDR3 DNA reads as TGTGCCAGCAGCGTAGAGGTCGGGGACTTTACAGATACGCAGTATTTT. Translation: CASSVEVGDFTDTQYF. The whole variable domain, filled in from reference TRBV9 and TRBJ2-3, reads DSGVTQTPKHLITATGQRVTLRCSPRSGDLSVYWYQQSLDQGLQFLIQYYNGEERAKGNILERFSAQQFPDLHSELNLSSLELGDSALYFCASSVEVGDFTDTQYFGPGTRLTVL.

This chain connects TRBV5-4 to TRBJ1-2; no reliable D call. V shed 2 bases and J shed 8 bases, with 7 bases lying between them. Germline V gene lookup returns CDR1 SGHNT and CDR2 YYREEE (reference sequence). This CDR3 region has 11 residues. The CDR3 DNA sequence: TGTGCCAGCAGCTTCAACTCGGGCTACACCTTC. It specifies CASSFNSGYTF.

The rearrangement uses TRBV15 and TRBJ2-3; 11 bases fit TRBD2. CDR1 and CDR2 from the germline V gene are LNHNV and YYDKDF (reference sequence). Germline trimming cut 1 base from V and 7 bases from J; bases unmatched to any gene: 13. The CDR3 is made up of 18 amino acids. CDR3 sequence: CATSRAWSSGGAQNTQYF. For the CDR3, the DNA is TGTGCCACCAGCAGAGCTTGGAGTAGCGGGGGGGCCCAAAATACGCAGTATTTT.

The chain links TRBV5-4 to TRBJ2-7; 11 bases agree with TRBD2. The V segment lost 4 bases and the J segment 3 bases; nucleotides outside the gene matches: 9. From germline, CDR1 is SGHNT and CDR2 YYREEE (reference sequence). The CDR3 has 16 residues. The CDR3: CASSLRTSGPIYEQYF. The CDR3 coding sequence is TGTGCCAGCAGCCTCCGGACTAGCGGGCCCATCTACGAGCAGTACTTC.

This sequence joins TRBV6-5 and TRBJ2-7; TRBD1 matches at 9 bases. This CDR3 region has 15 residues. V lost 6 bases to trimming and J lost 5 bases; unmatched junction nucleotides: 11. Germline V CDR1 and CDR2: MNHEY, SVGAGI. CDR3 nucleotides: TGTGCCAGCAGCCTAATACAGGGGGCATCTAACGAGCAGTACTTC. This translates into CASSLIQGASNEQYF.

The rearrangement joins TRBV28 to TRBJ2-7; a possible D gene is TRBD1 (6 bases). V lost 6 bases and J 2 bases, leaving 11 bases between the germline ends. The CDR3 runs to 13 residues. Per the germline V gene, CDR1 is MDHEN and CDR2 is SYDVKM. CDR3 loop: CASRTGTPYEQYF. CDR3 bases: TGTGCCAGCAGAACCGGGACACCCTACGAGCAGTACTTC.

Remarks on this clone: Within the sample, other DNA sequences also encode this same CDR3. The chain recombines TRBV19 with TRBJ1-1; D is possibly TRBD1 (5 bases). The CDR3 loop spans 13 amino acids. With 3 bases removed from V and 2 bases from J, the gap between germline ends came to 7 bases. CDR1 LNHDA and CDR2 SQIVND come from the germline V gene (reference sequence). The CDR3 DNA reads as TGTGCCAGTAGTATTAGGGGAAACACTGAAGCTTTCTTT. Translating gives CASSIRGNTEAFF.

This chain uses TRBV9 with TRBJ2-1; D is perhaps TRBD2 (6 bases). The CDR3 has 16 amino acids. Trimming shortened V by 1 base and J by 7 bases, and 18 bases separated the two germline ends. Per the germline V gene, CDR1 is SGDLS and CDR2 is YYNGEE. For the CDR3, the DNA is TGTGCCAGCAGCGTATCCTCTGGCGGGACTGGGAATGAGCAGTTCTTC. Protein: CASSVSSGGTGNEQFF.